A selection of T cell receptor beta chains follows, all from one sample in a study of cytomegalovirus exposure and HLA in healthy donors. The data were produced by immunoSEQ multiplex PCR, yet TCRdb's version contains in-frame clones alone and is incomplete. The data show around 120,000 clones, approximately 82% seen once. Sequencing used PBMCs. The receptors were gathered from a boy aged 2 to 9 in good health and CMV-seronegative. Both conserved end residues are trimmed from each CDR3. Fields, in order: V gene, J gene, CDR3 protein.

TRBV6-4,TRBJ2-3,ASSDGTSAGTDTQY
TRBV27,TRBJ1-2,ASSNIYGYT
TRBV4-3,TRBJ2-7,ASSQEYSYEQY
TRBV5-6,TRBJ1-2,ASSSRRTYGYT
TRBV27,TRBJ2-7,ASSPLTSGVAYEQY
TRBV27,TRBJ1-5,ASKDGMGDQPQH
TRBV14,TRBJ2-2,ASRPSGSTGELF
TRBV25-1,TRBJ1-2,ASSDRGPGYGYT
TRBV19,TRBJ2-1,ASSTPQVFEQF
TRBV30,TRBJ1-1,AWMGLQPMNTEAF
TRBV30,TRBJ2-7,ASTSGGYEQY
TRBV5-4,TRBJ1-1,ASSLVGQGFRVEAF
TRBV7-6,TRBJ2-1,ASSLVTGGGGNEQF
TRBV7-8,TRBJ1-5,ASSSQVDYESNQPQH
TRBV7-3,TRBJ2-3,ASRLTSGSRGQTDTQY
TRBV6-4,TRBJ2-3,ASSEGTHTDTQY
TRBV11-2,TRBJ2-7,ASRPVFGAGISSYEQY
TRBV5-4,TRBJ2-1,ASSSDTYNEQF
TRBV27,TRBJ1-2,ASRNRDSSGYT
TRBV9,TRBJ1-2,ASSVTGTTNYGYT
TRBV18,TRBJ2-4,ASSPPGGADIQY
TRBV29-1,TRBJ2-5,SVEVGAQETQY
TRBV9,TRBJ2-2,ASSSVRRRDTGELF
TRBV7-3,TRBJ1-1,ASSSLGRDTEAF
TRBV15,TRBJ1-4,ATSRAGKVNEKLF
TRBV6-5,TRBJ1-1,ASSRRGGIHREAF
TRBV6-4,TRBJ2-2,ASSDSGGAGELF
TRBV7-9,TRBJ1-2,SSSLDLETGLNGYT
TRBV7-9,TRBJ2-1,ASSRGQTYNEQF
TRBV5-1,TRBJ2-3,ASSLNSYSTDTQY
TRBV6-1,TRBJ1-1,ASSEALGQGSEAF
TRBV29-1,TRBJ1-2,SVEESFLTYGYT
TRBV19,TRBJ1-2,ASTYGSPEYGSYGYT
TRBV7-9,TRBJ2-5,ASSFPRIDGEETQY
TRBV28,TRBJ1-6,ASWRQHNSPLH
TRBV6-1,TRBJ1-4,ASSGQGETEKLF
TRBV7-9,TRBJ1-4,ASSLASQGPANEKLF
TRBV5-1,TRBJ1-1,ASSLGGVDTEAF
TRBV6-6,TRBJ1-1,ATIGVMGTEAF
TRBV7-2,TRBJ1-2,ASSLAPGQRAYGYT
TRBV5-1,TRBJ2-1,ASNPGTGAYNEQF
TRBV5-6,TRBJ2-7,ASSGADSGGAYEQY
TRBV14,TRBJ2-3,ASSQDGGRSTDTQY
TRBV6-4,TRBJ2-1,ASSPGSNNEQF
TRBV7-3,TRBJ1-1,ASSPGQVFEAF
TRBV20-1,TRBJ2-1,SGGTQRGQF
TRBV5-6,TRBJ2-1,ASSLGRSELSSYNEQF
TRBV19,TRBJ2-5,ASPSETQRDRTGWLETQY
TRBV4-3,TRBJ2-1,ASSQERGGSYNEQF
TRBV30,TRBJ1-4,AWTRGVNEKLF
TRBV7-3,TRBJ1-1,ASSLTWAGKDTEAF
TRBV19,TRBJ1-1,ASSISQWGTTEAF
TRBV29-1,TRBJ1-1,SVEDAGNTEAF
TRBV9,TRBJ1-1,ASSVTPNTEAF
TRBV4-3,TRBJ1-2,ASSQDSGTTIYGYT
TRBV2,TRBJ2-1,ASSEEARGEQF
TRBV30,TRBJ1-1,AWSVQTNTEAF